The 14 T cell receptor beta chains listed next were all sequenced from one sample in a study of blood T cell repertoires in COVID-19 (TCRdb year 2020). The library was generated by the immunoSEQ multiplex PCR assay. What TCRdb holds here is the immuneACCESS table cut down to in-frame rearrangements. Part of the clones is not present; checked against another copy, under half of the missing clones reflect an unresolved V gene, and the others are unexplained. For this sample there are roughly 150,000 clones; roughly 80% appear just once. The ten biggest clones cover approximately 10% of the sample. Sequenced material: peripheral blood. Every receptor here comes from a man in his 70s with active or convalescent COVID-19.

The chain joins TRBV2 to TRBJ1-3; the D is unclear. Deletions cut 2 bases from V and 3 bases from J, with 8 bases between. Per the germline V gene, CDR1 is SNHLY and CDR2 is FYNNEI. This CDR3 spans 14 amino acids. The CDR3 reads CASSESWSGNTIYF. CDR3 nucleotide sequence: TGTGCCAGCAGTGAATCATGGAGTGGAAACACCATATATTTT.

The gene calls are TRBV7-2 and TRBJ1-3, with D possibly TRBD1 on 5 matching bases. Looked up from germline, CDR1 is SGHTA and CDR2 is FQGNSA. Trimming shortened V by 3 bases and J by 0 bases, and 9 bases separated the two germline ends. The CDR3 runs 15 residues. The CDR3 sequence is CASSLRTSSGNTIYF. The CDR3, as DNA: TGTGCCAGCAGCTTGCGGACAAGCTCTGGAAACACCATATATTTT.

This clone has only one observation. The CDR3 sequence: CASSLLAGRTDTQYF. CDR3 coding DNA: TGTGCCAGCAGCTTACTAGCGGGGCGCACAGATACGCAGTATTTT. This chain joins TRBV7-8 and TRBJ2-3, with 9 bases that match TRBD2. The junction had 1 base not matched to a gene; V was cut back by 2 bases and J by 1 base. Germline V CDR1 and CDR2: SGHVS, FQNEAQ. The CDR3 is made up of 15 amino acids.

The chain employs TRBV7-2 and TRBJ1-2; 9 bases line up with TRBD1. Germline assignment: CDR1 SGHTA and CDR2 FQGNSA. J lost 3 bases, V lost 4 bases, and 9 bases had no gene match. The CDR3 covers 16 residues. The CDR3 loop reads CASSYGGQGSDYGYTF. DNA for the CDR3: TGTGCCAGCAGCTACGGTGGACAGGGGAGCGACTATGGCTACACCTTC.

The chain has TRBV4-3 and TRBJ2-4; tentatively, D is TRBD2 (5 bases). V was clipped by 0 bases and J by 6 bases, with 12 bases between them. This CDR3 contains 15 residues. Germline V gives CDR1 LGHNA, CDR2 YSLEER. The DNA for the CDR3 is TGCGCCAGCAGCCAAGATCGGGGTCGTAGAAACATTCAGTACTTC. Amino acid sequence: CASSQDRGRRNIQYF.

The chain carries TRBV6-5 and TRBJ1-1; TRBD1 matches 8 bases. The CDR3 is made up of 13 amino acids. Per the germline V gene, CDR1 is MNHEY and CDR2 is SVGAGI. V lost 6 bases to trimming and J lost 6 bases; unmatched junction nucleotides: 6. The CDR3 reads CASRQGGFSEAFF. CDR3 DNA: TGTGCCAGCAGACAGGGGGGCTTCTCTGAAGCTTTCTTT.

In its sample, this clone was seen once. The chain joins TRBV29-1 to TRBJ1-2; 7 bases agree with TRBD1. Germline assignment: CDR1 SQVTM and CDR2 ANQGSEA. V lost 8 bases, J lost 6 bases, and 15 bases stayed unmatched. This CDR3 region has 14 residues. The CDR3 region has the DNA TGCAGCACAGAAGCGGGCAGGGGGATAGATGGCTACACCTTC. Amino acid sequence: CSTEAGRGIDGYTF.

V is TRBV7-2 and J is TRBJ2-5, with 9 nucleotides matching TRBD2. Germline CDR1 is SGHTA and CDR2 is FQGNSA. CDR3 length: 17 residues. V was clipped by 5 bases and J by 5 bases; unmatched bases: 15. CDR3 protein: CASSPPRRGRARETQYF. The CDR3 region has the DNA TGTGCCAGCAGCCCCCCCCGTCGCGGGAGGGCCCGCGAGACCCAGTACTTC. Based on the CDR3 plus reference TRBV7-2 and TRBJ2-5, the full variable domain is GAGVSQSPSNKVTEKGKDVELRCDPISGHTALYWYRQSLGQGLEFLIYFQGNSAPDKSGLPSDRFSAERTGGSVSTLTIQRTQQEDSAVYLCASSPPRRGRARETQYFGPGTRLLVL.

The CDR3, as DNA: TGTGCCAGCAGCTTAGCCCACAGACTACCGGGACTGAAGTATGGCTACACCTTC. Its protein product is CASSLAHRLPGLKYGYTF. V and J are TRBV7-8 and TRBJ1-2; perhaps TRBD1 as D (5 bases). The germline V gene has CDR1 SGHVS and CDR2 FQNEAQ. The CDR3 is 18 residues long. The ends were cut back, 0 bases at V and 5 bases at J, with 22 bases in the middle. The full variable domain, with the rest looked up from reference TRBV7-8 and TRBJ1-2, is GAGVSQSPRYKVAKRGQDVALRCDPISGHVSLFWYQQALGQGPEFLTYFQNEAQLDKSGLPSDRFFAERPEGSVSTLKIQRTQQEDSAVYLCASSLAHRLPGLKYGYTFGSGTRLTVV.

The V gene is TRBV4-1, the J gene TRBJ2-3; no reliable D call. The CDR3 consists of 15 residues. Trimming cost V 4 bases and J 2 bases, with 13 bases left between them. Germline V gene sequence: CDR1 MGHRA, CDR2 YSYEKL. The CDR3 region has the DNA TGCGCCAGCAGCCCATTTGGTAGATACACAGATACGCAGTATTTT. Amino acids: CASSPFGRYTDTQYF.

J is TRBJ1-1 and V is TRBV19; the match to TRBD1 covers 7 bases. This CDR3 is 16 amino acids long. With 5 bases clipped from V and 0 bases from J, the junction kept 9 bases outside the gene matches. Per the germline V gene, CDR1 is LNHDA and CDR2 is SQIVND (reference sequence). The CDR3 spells CASSFRQGSMNTEAFF. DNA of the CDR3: TGTGCCAGTAGTTTTCGACAGGGATCAATGAACACTGAAGCTTTCTTT.

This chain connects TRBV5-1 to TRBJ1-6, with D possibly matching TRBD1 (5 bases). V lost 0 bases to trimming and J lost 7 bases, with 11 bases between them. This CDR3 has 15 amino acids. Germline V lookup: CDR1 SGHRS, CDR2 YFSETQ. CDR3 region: CASSLVSGPNSPLHF. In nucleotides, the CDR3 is TGCGCCAGCAGCTTGGTGTCAGGGCCCAATTCACCCCTCCACTTT.

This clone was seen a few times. The CDR3 DNA follows: TGTGCCAGCAGCCGAGGGGGAGGGAGCGACGAGCAGTACTTC. This gives the protein CASSRGGGSDEQYF. The J gene is TRBJ2-7, the V gene TRBV7-9; TRBD2 is a possible D gene (7 bases). Germline V gene lookup returns CDR1 SEHNR and CDR2 FQNEAQ (reference sequence). Trimming took 5 bases from V and 5 from J, leaving 16 bases between them. The CDR3 has 14 residues.

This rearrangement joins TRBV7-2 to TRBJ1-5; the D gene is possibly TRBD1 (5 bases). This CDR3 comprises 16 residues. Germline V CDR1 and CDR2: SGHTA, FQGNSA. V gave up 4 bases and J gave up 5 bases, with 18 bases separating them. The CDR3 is CASSSGGALDHQPQHF. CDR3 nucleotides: TGTGCCAGCAGCTCGGGCGGGGCCTTGGATCATCAGCCCCAGCATTTT. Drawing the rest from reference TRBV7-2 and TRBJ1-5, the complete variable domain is GAGVSQSPSNKVTEKGKDVELRCDPISGHTALYWYRQSLGQGLEFLIYFQGNSAPDKSGLPSDRFSAERTGGSVSTLTIQRTQQEDSAVYLCASSSGGALDHQPQHFGDGTRLSIL.